One and the same sample provided the 25 T cell receptor beta chains below, sequenced in a study of cytomegalovirus exposure and HLA in healthy donors (dated by TCRdb to about 2017). The method behind the library was the immunoSEQ multiplex PCR assay. This immuneACCESS table, as held by TCRdb, lists in-frame sequences with V and J called but not all clones. Of the missing ones, under half trace to an unresolved V gene in checked studies; the others have no known cause. The sample table contains approximately 140,000 clones; only one count was recorded for 88% of them. The ten largest clonotypes hold approximately 7.5% of the sample. The sequenced sample consisted of PBMCs. These receptors all come from a woman between 18 and 30 years old in good health and CMV-seropositive.

This rearrangement joins TRBV19 to TRBJ2-1; TRBD2 agrees at 13 bases. The germline V gene has CDR1 LNHDA and CDR2 SQIVND (reference sequence). The CDR3 has 16 amino acids. V gave up 6 bases and J gave up 6 bases; unmatched junction bases: 8. Written as DNA, the CDR3 is TGTGCCAGTAGGGCTTTGGGACTAGCGGGACTCAATGAGCAGTTCTTC. Protein: CASRALGLAGLNEQFF.

This chain uses TRBV18 with TRBJ2-7, with 7 positions matching TRBD1. This CDR3 contains 15 residues. The V gene's germline CDR1 is KGHSH and CDR2 LQKENI. The trim removed 2 bases at V and 6 bases at J, leaving 10 bases unmatched. CDR3 region: CASSPYKTGIGEQYF. CDR3 in DNA: TGTGCCAGCTCACCATATAAGACAGGGATAGGCGAGCAGTACTTC.

The chain recombines TRBV4-3 with TRBJ2-3; D is perhaps TRBD2 (6 bases). The CDR3 sequence is 15 residues long. V was shortened by 4 bases and J by 0 bases, with 11 bases between the two germline ends. The germline CDR1 and CDR2 sequences are LGHNA and YSLEER. The CDR3 reads CASSPHAGSTDTQYF. DNA for the CDR3: TGCGCCAGCAGCCCTCACGCGGGAAGCACAGATACGCAGTATTTT.

The gene calls are TRBV7-2 and TRBJ2-1, with TRBD1 as a possible D gene (5 bases). The CDR3 loop spans 16 amino acids. V was pared by 0 bases and J by 10 bases, with 19 bases between. Germline CDR1 reads SGHTA; CDR2 reads FQGNSA. The CDR3 sequence is CASSLARQTPTREQFF. CDR3 in DNA: TGTGCCAGCAGCTTAGCCCGACAGACTCCTACAAGAGAGCAGTTCTTC.

The chain recombines TRBV9 with TRBJ2-1; D not certain. V lost 4 bases to trimming and J lost 7 bases, with 15 bases between them. This CDR3 comprises 14 residues. The germline V gene encodes CDR1 SGDLS and CDR2 YYNGEE. For the CDR3, the DNA is TGTGCCAGCAGCCCTATTCAGCGAACGAATGAGCAGTTCTTC. Translating gives CASSPIQRTNEQFF.

The gene calls are TRBV28 and TRBJ1-1; tentatively, D is TRBD1 (6 bases). V was clipped by 6 bases and J by 1 base, with 9 bases between them. The germline V gene has CDR1 MDHEN and CDR2 SYDVKM. The CDR3 covers 13 residues. CDR3 in amino acids: CASRKTGNTEAFF. The CDR3 DNA follows: TGTGCCAGCAGAAAGACAGGGAACACTGAAGCTTTCTTT.

V is TRBV29-1 and J is TRBJ2-7; a weak D match, TRBD1 (6 bases). This CDR3 region has 13 residues. Trimming stripped 5 bases from V and 0 bases from J, with 11 bases between. Germline CDR1 reads SQVTM; CDR2 reads ANQGSEA. In DNA, the CDR3 is TGCAGCGTTCAAACAGGGAACTCCTACGAGCAGTACTTC. Translating gives CSVQTGNSYEQYF.

Of note for this clone: Other nucleotide sequences from this sample produce the same CDR3. The V gene is TRBV5-4, the J gene TRBJ2-5; D not resolved. V shed 3 bases and J shed 5 bases, with 5 bases lying between them. The CDR3 runs 11 residues. Germline loops: CDR1 SGHNT, CDR2 YYREEE (reference sequence). The CDR3 spells CASSSQETQYF. DNA of the CDR3: TGTGCCAGCAGCTCCCAGGAGACCCAGTACTTC.

This clone was recorded a few times. V gene TRBV28 combines with J gene TRBJ1-5; 8 bases agree with TRBD1. Germline CDR1 and CDR2: MDHEN and SYDVKM. CDR3 size: 14 residues. The trim removed 3 bases at V and 6 bases at J, leaving 4 bases unmatched. This CDR3 is CASSFFRGLQPQHF. The CDR3 coding sequence is TGTGCCAGCAGTTTCTTCAGGGGGCTTCAGCCCCAGCATTTT.

This rearrangement joins TRBV15 to TRBJ2-3; D might be TRBD1 (5 bases). The V gene lost 2 bases and the J gene lost 2 bases, with 11 bases spanning the gap. The CDR3 length is 15 residues. Germline V gene lookup returns CDR1 LNHNV and CDR2 YYDKDF (reference sequence). The CDR3 coding sequence is TGTGCCACCAGCAGACAGGGTGGGCACACAGATACGCAGTATTTT. Its translation: CATSRQGGHTDTQYF.

The rearrangement uses TRBV19 and TRBJ1-5; the D gene is possibly TRBD1 (6 bases). The CDR3 totals 17 residues. Trimming removed 10 bases from V and 3 bases from J, with 25 bases in between. Germline CDR1 LNHDA, CDR2 SQIVND (reference sequence). The CDR3 coding sequence is TGTGCCACCTCTGATTCAGGACAGACAAGAATCAATCAGCCCCAGCATTTT. It specifies CATSDSGQTRINQPQHF. The whole variable domain, remainder taken from reference TRBV19 and TRBJ1-5, is DGGITQSPKYLFRKEGQNVTLSCEQNLNHDAMYWYRQDPGQGLRLIYYSQIVNDFQKGDIAEGYSVSREKKESFPLTVTSAQKNPTAFYLCATSDSGQTRINQPQHFGDGTRLSIL.

Note on this clone: This sample also contains other DNA sequences that code for the same CDR3. The chain couples TRBV27 to TRBJ1-2; 8 positions agree with TRBD1. J gave up 7 bases and V 6 bases, and 22 bases lay outside the gene matches. The germline CDR1 and CDR2 sequences are MNHEY and SMNVEV (reference sequence). This CDR3 is 18 amino acids long. The CDR3 loop is CASSSRGGLQGDLVGYTF. The CDR3 nucleotides read TGTGCCAGCAGCTCACGTGGGGGTTTACAGGGGGACCTAGTTGGCTACACCTTC.

The genes are TRBV10-1 and TRBJ2-7; the D gene is possibly TRBD1 (6 bases). This CDR3 is built from 13 residues. Germline CDR1 is WNHNN and CDR2 is SYGVQD (reference sequence). Trimming shortened V by 10 bases and J by 3 bases, and 16 bases separated the two germline ends. The CDR3 here is CANRGRGLYEQYF. DNA for the CDR3: TGCGCCAATAGGGGCAGGGGTCTCTACGAGCAGTACTTC.

The gene calls are TRBV9 and TRBJ2-1; 7 bases map to TRBD2. The V and J ends lost 0 bases and 8 bases, in that order; junction bases with no gene match: 8. CDR3 length equals 15 residues. CDR1 SGDLS and CDR2 YYNGEE come from the germline V gene. CDR3 nucleotide sequence: TGTGCCAGCAGCGTAGGCCCAGCGGGATCGGATGAGCAGTTCTTC. The encoded protein is CASSVGPAGSDEQFF.

This rearrangement joins TRBV7-9 to TRBJ2-1, with 11 bases fitting TRBD2. CDR1 is SEHNR and CDR2 is FQNEAQ in the germline V gene (reference sequence). V lost 5 bases and J lost 4; bases outside the gene matches: 4. CDR3 length: 15 amino acids. This chain's CDR3 is CASSPGLAEYNEQFF. The CDR3 nucleotides are TGTGCCAGCAGCCCGGGACTAGCGGAGTACAATGAGCAGTTCTTC.

This clone appeared once. The rearrangement links TRBV5-4 to TRBJ2-3; maybe TRBD2 (6 bases). The CDR3 is 13 amino acids. V was pared by 7 bases and J by 0 bases, with 9 bases between. The germline V gene has CDR1 SGHNT and CDR2 YYREEE (reference sequence). Here the CDR3 reads CASHRESTDTQYF. The CDR3 DNA sequence: TGTGCCAGCCACCGGGAGAGCACAGATACGCAGTATTTT.

The V call is TRBV5-4, the J call TRBJ2-3, with unresolved D. The CDR3 has 12 amino acids. The V gene lost 3 bases and the J gene lost 7 bases, with 9 bases spanning the gap. Per germline, CDR1 SGHNT and CDR2 YYREEE (reference sequence). In nucleotides, the CDR3 is TGTGCCAGCAGCTCGAATGAGCATACGCAGTATTTT. Protein: CASSSNEHTQYF. The full variable domain, with the rest looked up from reference TRBV5-4 and TRBJ2-3, is ETGVTQSPTHLIKTRGQQVTLRCSSQSGHNTVSWYQQALGQGPQFIFQYYREEENGRGNFPPRFSGLQFPNYSSELNVNALELDDSALYLCASSSNEHTQYFGPGTRLTVL.

The chain joins TRBV5-1 to TRBJ2-7; tentative D call: TRBD1 (6 bases). The V and J ends lost 7 bases and 5 bases respectively, with 10 bases between them. The germline gives CDR1 SGHRS, CDR2 YFSETQ. The CDR3 is made up of 11 amino acids. Here the CDR3 DNA reads TGCGCCAGCTTAGGGGGTAACGAGCAGTACTTC. It is translated as CASLGGNEQYF.

The chain recombines TRBV7-9 with TRBJ1-1; D remains ambiguous. CDR1 and CDR2 (germline): SEHNR, FQNEAQ (reference sequence). The CDR3 contains 15 residues. V was cut by 7 bases and J by 2 bases, with 17 bases left in between. DNA for the CDR3: TGTGCCAGCACCCTATACGATCTTCTAAACACTGAAGCTTTCTTT. It yields the protein CASTLYDLLNTEAFF.

The V call is TRBV10-3, the J call TRBJ2-1; TRBD2 aligns across 8 bases. With V trimmed by 9 bases and J by 6 bases, 4 bases remained unmatched. This CDR3 spans 12 amino acids. CDR1 and CDR2 (germline): ENHRY, SYGVKD. The CDR3 is CAIKREFNEQFF. The CDR3 bases are TGTGCCATTAAGCGGGAGTTCAATGAGCAGTTCTTC.

Turning to this clone: The junction and the germline gene differ at one end; a read error may be behind it. The sample contains more than one DNA sequence encoding this CDR3. The V gene is TRBV5-1, the J gene TRBJ1-2, with TRBD1 matching 8 bases. CDR1 is SGHRS, CDR2 YFSETQ, per germline. The CDR3 sequence is 14 residues long. CDR3 amino acids: CASSLDRVNYGYTF. In nucleotides, the CDR3 is TGCGCCAGCAGTTTGGACAGGGTTAACTATGGCTACACCTTC.

V is TRBV19 and J is TRBJ2-7; 8 nucleotides agree with TRBD1. The V gene's germline CDR1 is LNHDA and CDR2 SQIVND (reference sequence). CDR3 size: 15 residues. V shed 6 bases and J 4 bases; nucleotides not matched to a gene: 11. In nucleotides, the CDR3 is TGTGCCAGTAGCGTTGGACAGGGAAGTTTTTACGAGCAGTACTTC. Translation: CASSVGQGSFYEQYF.

The V and J genes are TRBV11-3 and TRBJ2-6; 8 nucleotides align to TRBD1. The CDR3 contains 17 residues. V dropped 5 bases and J dropped 2; count of bases not matched to a gene: 8. Germline lookup yields CDR1 SGHNT and CDR2 YENEEA. CDR3 DNA sequence: TGTGCCAGCAGCCCCGGGACAGGAACCACTGGGGCCAACGTCCTGACTTTC. As protein: CASSPGTGTTGANVLTF. The full variable domain, completed using reference TRBV11-3 and TRBJ2-6, is EAGVVQSPRYKIIEKKQPVAFWCNPISGHNTLYWYLQNLGQGPELLIRYENEEAVDDSQLPKDRFSAERLKGVDSTLKIQPAELGDSAVYLCASSPGTGTTGANVLTFGAGSRLTVL.

CDR3 protein: CASRGQGSGYTF. The DNA for the CDR3 is TGTGCCAGCAGGGGTCAGGGGTCTGGCTACACCTTC. This chain connects TRBV2 to TRBJ1-2; perhaps TRBD1 as D (6 bases). The V end lost 6 bases, the J end lost 7 bases, and 12 bases lay between the germline ends. Looked up from germline, CDR1 is SNHLY and CDR2 is FYNNEI. The CDR3 runs to 12 residues.

This rearrangement joins TRBV5-1 to TRBJ1-2; 8 positions match TRBD1. Germline assignment: CDR1 SGHRS and CDR2 YFSETQ. The CDR3 loop spans 15 amino acids. V dropped 4 bases and J dropped 8; count of bases not matched to a gene: 13. CDR3 amino acids: CASSIGQGRMYGYTF. CDR3 DNA sequence: TGCGCCAGCAGCATCGGACAGGGAAGAATGTACGGCTACACCTTC. The full variable domain, completed using reference TRBV5-1 and TRBJ1-2, is KAGVTQTPRYLIKTRGQQVTLSCSPISGHRSVSWYQQTPGQGLQFLFEYFSETQRNKGNFPGRFSGRQFSNSRSEMNVSTLELGDSALYLCASSIGQGRMYGYTFGSGTRLTVV.